This TCR beta chain is drawn from a study of cytomegalovirus exposure and HLA in healthy donors. The germline gives CDR1 SNHLY, CDR2 FYNNEI. V lost 4 bases to trimming and J lost 11 bases; unmatched junction nucleotides: 12. This CDR3 region has 14 residues. Turning to this clone: The antigen is unknown.

Whole-study findings and limits: Presence/absence comparisons presumed near-even sequencing depth among donors.

The PCR contained 60 Vbeta and 13 Jbeta primers. Libraries were prepared by immunoSEQ multiplex PCR; TCRdb keeps only in-frame clonotypes and omits some of them. Of around 150,000 clones in the sample, roughly 9.6% are singletons; the top ten hold roughly 7%. The clonotype was recovered from a woman between 40 and 55 years old in good health and CMV-seropositive. The V gene is TRBV2, the J gene TRBJ1-1; 8 bases are shared with TRBD1. The sample was PBMCs. CDR3 sequence reads: CASSGTRDRLWAFF. CDR3 coding DNA: TGTGCCAGCAGTGGAACCCGGGACAGGTTATGGGCTTTCTTT.